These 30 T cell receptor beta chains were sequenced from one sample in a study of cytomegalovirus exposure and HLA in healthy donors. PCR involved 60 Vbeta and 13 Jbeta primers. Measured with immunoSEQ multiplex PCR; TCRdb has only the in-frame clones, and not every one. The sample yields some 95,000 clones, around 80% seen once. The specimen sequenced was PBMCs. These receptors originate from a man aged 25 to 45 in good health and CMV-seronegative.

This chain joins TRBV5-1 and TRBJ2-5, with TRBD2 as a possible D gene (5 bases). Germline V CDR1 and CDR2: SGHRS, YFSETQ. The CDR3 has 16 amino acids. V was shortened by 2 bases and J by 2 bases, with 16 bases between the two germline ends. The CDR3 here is CASSFGNGRGQETQYF. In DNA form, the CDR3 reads TGCGCCAGCAGCTTTGGAAATGGACGGGGACAAGAGACCCAGTACTTC.

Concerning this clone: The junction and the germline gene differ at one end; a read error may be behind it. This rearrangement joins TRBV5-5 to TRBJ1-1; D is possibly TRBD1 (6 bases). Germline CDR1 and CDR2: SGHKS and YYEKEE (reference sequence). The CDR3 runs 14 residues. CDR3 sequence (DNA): TGTGCCGGCAGCCCCGACAGGATCAGTACTGAAGCTTTCTTT. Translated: CAGSPDRISTEAFF.

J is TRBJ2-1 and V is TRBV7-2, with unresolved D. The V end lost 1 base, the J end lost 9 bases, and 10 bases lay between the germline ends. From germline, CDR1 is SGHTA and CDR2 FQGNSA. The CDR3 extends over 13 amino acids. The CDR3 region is CASSLGAQAEQFF. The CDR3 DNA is TGTGCCAGCAGCTTAGGAGCCCAGGCTGAGCAGTTCTTC. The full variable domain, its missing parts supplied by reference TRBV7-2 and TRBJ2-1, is GAGVSQSPSNKVTEKGKDVELRCDPISGHTALYWYRQSLGQGLEFLIYFQGNSAPDKSGLPSDRFSAERTGGSVSTLTIQRTQQEDSAVYLCASSLGAQAEQFFGPGTRLTVL.

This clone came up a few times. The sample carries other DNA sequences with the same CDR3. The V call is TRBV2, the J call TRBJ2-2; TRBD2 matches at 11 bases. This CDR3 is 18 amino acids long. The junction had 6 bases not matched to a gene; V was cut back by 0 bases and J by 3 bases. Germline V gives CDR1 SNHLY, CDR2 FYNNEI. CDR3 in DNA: TGTGCCAGCAGTGAAGCCGCGGGACTAGCGGATTACACCGGGGAGCTGTTTTTT. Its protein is CASSEAAGLADYTGELFF.

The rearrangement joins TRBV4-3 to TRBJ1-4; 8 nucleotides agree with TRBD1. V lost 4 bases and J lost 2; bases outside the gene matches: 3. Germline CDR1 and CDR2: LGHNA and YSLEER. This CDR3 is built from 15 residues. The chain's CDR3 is CASSPRDRTNEKLFF. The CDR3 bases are TGCGCCAGCAGCCCCCGGGACAGGACTAATGAAAAACTGTTTTTT.

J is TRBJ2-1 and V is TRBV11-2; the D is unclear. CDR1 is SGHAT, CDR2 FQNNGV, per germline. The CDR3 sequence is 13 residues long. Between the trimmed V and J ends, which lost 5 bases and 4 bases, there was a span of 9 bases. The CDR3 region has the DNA TGTGCCAGCAGCGCTGAGTTGTACAATGAGCAGTTCTTC. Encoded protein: CASSAELYNEQFF.

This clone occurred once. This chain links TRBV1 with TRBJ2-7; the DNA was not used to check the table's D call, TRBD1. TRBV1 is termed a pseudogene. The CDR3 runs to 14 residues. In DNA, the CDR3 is TGCACCAGCACCGGAACCAAACCCGTGACAGAGCAGTACTTC. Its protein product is CTSTGTKPVTEQYF.

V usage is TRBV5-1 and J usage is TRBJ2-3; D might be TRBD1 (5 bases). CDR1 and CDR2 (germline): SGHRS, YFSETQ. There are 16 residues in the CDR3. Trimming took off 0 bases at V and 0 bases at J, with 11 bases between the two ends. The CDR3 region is CASSLEGIGSTDTQYF. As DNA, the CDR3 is TGCGCCAGCAGCTTGGAGGGGATAGGGAGCACAGATACGCAGTATTTT.

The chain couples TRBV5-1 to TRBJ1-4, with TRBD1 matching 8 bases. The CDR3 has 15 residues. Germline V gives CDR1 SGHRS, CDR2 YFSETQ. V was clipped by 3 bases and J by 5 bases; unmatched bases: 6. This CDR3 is CASSSWGQENEKLFF. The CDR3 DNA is TGCGCCAGCAGCTCCTGGGGACAGGAGAATGAAAAACTGTTTTTT.

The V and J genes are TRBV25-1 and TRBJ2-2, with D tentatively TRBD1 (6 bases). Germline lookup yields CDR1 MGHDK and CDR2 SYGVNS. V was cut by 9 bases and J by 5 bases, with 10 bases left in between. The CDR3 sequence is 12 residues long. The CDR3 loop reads CASRRGTGELFF. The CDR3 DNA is TGTGCCAGTCGAAGGGGGACCGGGGAGCTGTTTTTT.

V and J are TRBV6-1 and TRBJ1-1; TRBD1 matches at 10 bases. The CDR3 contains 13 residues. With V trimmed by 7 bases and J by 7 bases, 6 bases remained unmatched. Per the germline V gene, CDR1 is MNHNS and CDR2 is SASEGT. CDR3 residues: CASNRQGAIEAFF. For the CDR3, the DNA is TGTGCCAGCAATCGACAGGGGGCGATTGAAGCTTTCTTT.

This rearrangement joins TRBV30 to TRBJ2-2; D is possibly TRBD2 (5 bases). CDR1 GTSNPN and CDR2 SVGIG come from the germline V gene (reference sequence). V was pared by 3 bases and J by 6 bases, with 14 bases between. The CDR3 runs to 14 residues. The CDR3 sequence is CAWRLVGASGELFF. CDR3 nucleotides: TGTGCCTGGAGACTAGTGGGAGCCTCCGGGGAGCTGTTTTTT.

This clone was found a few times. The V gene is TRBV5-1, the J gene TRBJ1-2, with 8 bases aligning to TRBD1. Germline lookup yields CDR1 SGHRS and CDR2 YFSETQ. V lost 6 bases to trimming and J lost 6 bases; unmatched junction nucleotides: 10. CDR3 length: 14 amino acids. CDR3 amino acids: CASIPSPGGDGYTF. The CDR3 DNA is TGCGCCAGCATCCCCTCCCCAGGGGGCGATGGCTACACCTTC.

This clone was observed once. The CDR3 DNA reads TGTGCCAGCGCACAACAACCTTCTAGCGGCCAAGAGACCCAGTACTTC. This gives the protein CASAQQPSSGQETQYF. The J gene is TRBJ2-5, the V gene TRBV27; 7 positions match TRBD2. Germline V lookup: CDR1 MNHEY, CDR2 SMNVEV (reference sequence). The CDR3 totals 16 residues. V dropped 8 bases and J dropped 1; count of bases not matched to a gene: 13.

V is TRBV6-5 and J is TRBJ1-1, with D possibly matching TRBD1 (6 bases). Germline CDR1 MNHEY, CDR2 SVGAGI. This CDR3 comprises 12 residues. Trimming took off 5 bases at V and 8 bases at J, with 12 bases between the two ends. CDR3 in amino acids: CASSQIQGEAFF. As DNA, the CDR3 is TGTGCCAGCAGTCAGATACAGGGCGAAGCTTTCTTT.

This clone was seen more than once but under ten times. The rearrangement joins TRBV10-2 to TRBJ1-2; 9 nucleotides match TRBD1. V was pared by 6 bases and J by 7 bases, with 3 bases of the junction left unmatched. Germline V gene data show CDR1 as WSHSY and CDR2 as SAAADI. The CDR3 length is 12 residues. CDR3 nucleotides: TGCGCCAGCAGCCGGACAGGGGTTGGCTACACCTTC. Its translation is CASSRTGVGYTF.

The CDR3 nucleotides read TGTGCCACCAGCACCCGGGACAGGGCCTACGAGCAGTACTTC. Encoded protein: CATSTRDRAYEQYF. The rearrangement uses TRBV15 and TRBJ2-7, with TRBD1 matching over 9 bases. The J segment lost 2 bases and the V segment lost 4 bases, leaving 3 bases of the junction unmatched. Germline V gives CDR1 LNHNV, CDR2 YYDKDF (reference sequence). The CDR3 is 14 amino acids.

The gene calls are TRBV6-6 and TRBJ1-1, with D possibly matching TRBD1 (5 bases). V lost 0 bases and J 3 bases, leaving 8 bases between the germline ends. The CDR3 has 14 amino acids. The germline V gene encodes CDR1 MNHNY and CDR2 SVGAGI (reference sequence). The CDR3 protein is CASSYSTADTEAFF. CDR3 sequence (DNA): TGTGCCAGCAGTTACTCGACAGCAGACACTGAAGCTTTCTTT.

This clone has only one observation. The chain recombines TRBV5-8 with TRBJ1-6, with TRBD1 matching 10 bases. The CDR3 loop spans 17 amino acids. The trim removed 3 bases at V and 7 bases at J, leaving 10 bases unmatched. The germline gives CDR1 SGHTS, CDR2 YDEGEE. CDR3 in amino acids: CASSWQGRDRGNSPLHF. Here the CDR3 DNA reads TGTGCCAGCAGCTGGCAGGGACGGGACAGGGGCAATTCACCCCTCCACTTT.

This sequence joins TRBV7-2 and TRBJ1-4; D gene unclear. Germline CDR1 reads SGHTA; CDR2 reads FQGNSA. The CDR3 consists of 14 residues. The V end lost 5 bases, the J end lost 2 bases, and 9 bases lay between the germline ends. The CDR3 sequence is CASSQQRTNEKLFF. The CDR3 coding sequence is TGTGCCAGCAGCCAGCAGAGGACTAATGAAAAACTGTTTTTT. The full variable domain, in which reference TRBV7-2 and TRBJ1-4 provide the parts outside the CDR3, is GAGVSQSPSNKVTEKGKDVELRCDPISGHTALYWYRQSLGQGLEFLIYFQGNSAPDKSGLPSDRFSAERTGGSVSTLTIQRTQQEDSAVYLCASSQQRTNEKLFFGSGTQLSVL.

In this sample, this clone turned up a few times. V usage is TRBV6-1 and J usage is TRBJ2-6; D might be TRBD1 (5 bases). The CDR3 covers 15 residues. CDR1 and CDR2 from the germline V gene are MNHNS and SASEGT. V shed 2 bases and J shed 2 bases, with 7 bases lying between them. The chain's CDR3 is CASSEKGTGANVLTF. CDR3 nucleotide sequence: TGTGCCAGCAGTGAAAAGGGGACTGGGGCCAACGTCCTGACTTTC.

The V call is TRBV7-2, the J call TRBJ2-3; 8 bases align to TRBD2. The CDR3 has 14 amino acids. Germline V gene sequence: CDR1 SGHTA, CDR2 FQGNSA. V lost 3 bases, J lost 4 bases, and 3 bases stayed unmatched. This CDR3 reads CASSFVREADTQYF. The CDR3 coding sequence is TGTGCCAGCAGCTTTGTGCGGGAGGCAGATACGCAGTATTTT.

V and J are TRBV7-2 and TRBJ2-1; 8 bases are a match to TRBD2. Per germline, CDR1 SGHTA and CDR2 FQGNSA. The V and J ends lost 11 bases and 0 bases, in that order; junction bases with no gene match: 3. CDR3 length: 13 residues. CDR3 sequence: CAGTRSSYNEQFF. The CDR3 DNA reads TGTGCCGGGACTAGGAGCTCCTACAATGAGCAGTTCTTC.

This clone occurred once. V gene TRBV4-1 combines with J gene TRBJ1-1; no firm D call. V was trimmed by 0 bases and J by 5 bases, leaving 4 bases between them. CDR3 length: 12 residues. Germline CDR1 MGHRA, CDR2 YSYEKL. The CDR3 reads CASSQERTEAFF. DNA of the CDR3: TGCGCCAGCAGCCAAGAGCGTACTGAAGCTTTCTTT.

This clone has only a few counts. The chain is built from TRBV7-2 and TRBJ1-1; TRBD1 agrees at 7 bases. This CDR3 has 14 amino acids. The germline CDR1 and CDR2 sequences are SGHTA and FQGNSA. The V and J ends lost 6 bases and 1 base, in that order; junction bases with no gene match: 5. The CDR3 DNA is TGTGCCAGCAGATTTGGGACAGCGAACACTGAAGCTTTCTTT. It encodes CASRFGTANTEAFF.

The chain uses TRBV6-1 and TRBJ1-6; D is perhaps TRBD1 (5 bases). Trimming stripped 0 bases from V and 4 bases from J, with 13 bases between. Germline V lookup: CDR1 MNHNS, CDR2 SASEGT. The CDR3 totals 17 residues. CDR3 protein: CASSEAGAGVYNSPLHF. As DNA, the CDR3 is TGTGCCAGCAGTGAAGCCGGGGCGGGAGTATATAATTCACCCCTCCACTTT.

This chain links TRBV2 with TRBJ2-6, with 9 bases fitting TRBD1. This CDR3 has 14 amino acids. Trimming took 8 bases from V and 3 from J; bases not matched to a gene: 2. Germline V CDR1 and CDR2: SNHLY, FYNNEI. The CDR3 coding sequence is TGTGCCAGCCAGGACAGGGGTGGGGCCAACGTCCTGACTTTC. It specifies CASQDRGGANVLTF.

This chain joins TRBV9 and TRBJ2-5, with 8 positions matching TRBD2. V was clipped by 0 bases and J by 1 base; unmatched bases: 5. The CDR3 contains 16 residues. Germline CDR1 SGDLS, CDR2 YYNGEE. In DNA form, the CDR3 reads TGTGCCAGCAGCGTAGGGCCTAGCGGGCCCCAAGAGACCCAGTACTTC. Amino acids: CASSVGPSGPQETQYF.

DNA of the CDR3: TGTGCCTGGGGGACAGGGGATTCCTACGAGCAGTACTTC. Its protein is CAWGTGDSYEQYF. The rearrangement joins TRBV30 to TRBJ2-7, with TRBD1 matching 10 bases. V was pared by 5 bases and J by 1 base, with 2 bases of the junction left unmatched. Germline V lookup: CDR1 GTSNPN, CDR2 SVGIG (reference sequence). This CDR3 region has 13 residues.

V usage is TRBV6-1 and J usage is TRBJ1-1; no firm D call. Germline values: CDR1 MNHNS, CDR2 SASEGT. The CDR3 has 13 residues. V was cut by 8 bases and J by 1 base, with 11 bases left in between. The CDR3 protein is CASHPRWNTEAFF. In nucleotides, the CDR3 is TGTGCCAGCCACCCCCGGTGGAACACTGAAGCTTTCTTT.